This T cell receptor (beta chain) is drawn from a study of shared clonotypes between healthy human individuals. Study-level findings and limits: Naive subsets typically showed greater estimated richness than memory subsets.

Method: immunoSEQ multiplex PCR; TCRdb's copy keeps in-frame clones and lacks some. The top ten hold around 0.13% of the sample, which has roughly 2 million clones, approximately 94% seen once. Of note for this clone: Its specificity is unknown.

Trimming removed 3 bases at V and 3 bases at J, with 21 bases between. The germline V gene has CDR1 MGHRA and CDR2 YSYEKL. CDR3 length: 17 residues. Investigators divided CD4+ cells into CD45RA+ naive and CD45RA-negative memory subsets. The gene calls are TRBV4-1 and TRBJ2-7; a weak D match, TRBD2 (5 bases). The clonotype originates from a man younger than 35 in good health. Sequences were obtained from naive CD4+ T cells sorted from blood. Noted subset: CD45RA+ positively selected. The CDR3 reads CASSQGSLAGGVYEQYF. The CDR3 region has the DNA TGCGCCAGCAGCCAGGGCTCTCTAGCAGGTGGGGTCTACGAGCAGTACTTC.